Sequencing of this T cell receptor beta chain was carried out in a study of identifying expanded T cells in peripheral blood (dated by TCRdb to about 2019). Some background on the complete study: Four technical replicates, made by sequencing separate aliquots from the same pool of genomic DNA, were compared pairwise. Overall results and qualifications from the work: The binomial model flagged about 1.1 differentially abundant clones between technical replicates but 15 to 17 over roughly two weeks and roughly 20 over around four weeks. Both the number of clones called differentially abundant and the false-positive rate were significantly reduced by the beta-binomial model across all healthy-donor time intervals. It was expected by the authors that biological variance in healthy repertoires might increase further over much longer intervals, such as months to years. Variance in clone template counts between roughly two-week samples significantly increased with total template count across all healthy donors.

This clone was counted a few times. Its binding antigen is unknown. No base qualities exist here, and no much larger clone lies one base off it. For CDR1 and CDR2, the germline V gene lists SGHTA and FQGNSA. The CDR3 measures 15 amino acids from cysteine to phenylalanine. Of the read, only the CDR3 DNA is kept; its 45 bases are in frame from base 1. The junction shows trimming of 1 base on V and 4 bases on J, and the gene matches do not reach 6 bases of it. No immune events, such as infections, were documented for the healthy donors during the collection period. Time-dependent variance in a beta-binomial model of T-cell clone differential abundance was calibrated using healthy-donor blood repertoires as a training cohort. The training cohort was composed of roughly 10 healthy donors, 3 female and 7 male. The donors were between roughly 25 and 70 years old, with an average age of around 42 years. Obtained from a commercial supplier, whole blood was collected from each healthy donor at three time points set around 13 days apart. For immunosequencing, genomic DNA was extracted from whole blood that had not been sorted.

The immunoSEQ Assay, which uses bias-controlled multiplex PCR amplification of genomic DNA, was used to profile TCRbeta CDR3 regions. In the authors' own workflow: To quantify the absolute abundance of each unique TCRbeta CDR3 region, the sequences were collapsed and filtered. Differential abundance was tested with a binomial (Fisher-equivalent) model and with a beta-binomial model adding time-dependent variance fitted from healthy donors. Clones with fewer than 5 combined templates were excluded, and clones with Benjamini-Hochberg FDR below 0.01 were called differentially abundant. Beta-binomial variance was modeled as a function of total template count across the two samples using the form v = (b*log(k)+a)^2. TCRdb carries this immuneACCESS record with in-frame sequences only. Its versions omit some clonotypes, under half of them owing to an unresolved V gene in the studies checked, with the rest unexplained. The D gene and trimming were derived from the DNA, and the V and J assignments and clone size from that table. The sample data list fewer than 85,000 clones, and about 89% of these were observed just once. 2.8% of the sample rests with the top ten.

The receptor was isolated from a person aged 18 to 75 in good health. Sample: blood. This chain is built from TRBV7-2 and TRBJ1-1; the central 7 bases match TRBD1. CDR3 sequence: CASSLGAGGGTEAFF. DNA sequence: TGTGCCAGCAGCTTAGGTGCAGGGGGTGGCACTGAAGCTTTCTTT.